Listed here are 32 T cell receptor beta chains from one sample, sequenced in a study of Graves' ophthalmopathy and Graves' hyperthyroidism. The sequenced template was RNA, covering the TCR beta CDR3 region. A first-round RT-PCR used HTBI primers, followed by a second-round multiplex PCR. TCRdb re-analysed the multiplex PCR reads in MiXCR, keeping a single row per CDR3 protein. The table has about 1.1 million distinct CDR3 sequences, about 38% seen once. Sequenced material: peripheral blood or thyroid tissue (not recorded which). These receptors all stem from an adult man with Graves' hyperthyroidism.

Only a few counts were recorded for this clonotype. The J gene is TRBJ2-5, the V gene TRBV7-8; a possible D gene is TRBD2 (6 bases). CDR1 SGHVS and CDR2 FQNEAQ come from the germline V gene. V shed 4 bases and J shed 5 bases, with 23 bases lying between them. The CDR3 consists of 17 residues. This CDR3 is CASSSDGSPLLRETQYF. The CDR3 DNA reads as TGTGCCAGCAGCTCAGACGGGAGCCCTCTTTTGCGGGAGACCCAGTACTTC. Based on the CDR3 plus reference TRBV7-8 and TRBJ2-5, the full variable domain is GAGVSQSPRYKVAKRGQDVALRCDPISGHVSLFWYQQALGQGPEFLTYFQNEAQLDKSGLPSDRFFAERPEGSVSTLKIQRTQQEDSAVYLCASSSDGSPLLRETQYFGPGTRLLVL.

Only one count was recorded for this clonotype. The V gene is TRBV10-3, the J gene TRBJ1-1; D gene ambiguous. The CDR3 is 13 residues long. Per the germline V gene, CDR1 is ENHRY and CDR2 is SYGVKD. V lost 10 bases and J 1 base, leaving 13 bases between the germline ends. The DNA for the CDR3 is TGTGCCAGCAAGGGCCGGGGGAACACTGAAGCTTTCTTT. Its translation is CASKGRGNTEAFF.

This clonotype has at least ten counts. The rearrangement uses TRBV7-9 and TRBJ2-7; no firm D call. This CDR3 comprises 12 residues. Germline assignment: CDR1 SEHNR and CDR2 FQNEAQ (reference sequence). Trimming removed 10 bases from V and 2 bases from J, with 12 bases in between. The CDR3 loop is CAIWTETYEQYF. The CDR3 region has the DNA TGTGCCATCTGGACCGAAACCTACGAGCAGTACTTC.

The table lists this clonotype with a count of one. The chain carries TRBV12-3 or TRBV12-4 and TRBJ2-7, with D uncertain. This CDR3 is 13 amino acids long. V was clipped by 8 bases and J by 7 bases, with 18 bases between them. The CDR3, as DNA: TGTGCCAGCGGCCTTTCCCTCCTGCGAGAGCAGTACTTC. Its translation is CASGLSLLREQYF.

The rearrangement links TRBV7-2 to TRBJ2-5, with D perhaps TRBD1 (6 bases). This CDR3 spans 15 amino acids. V lost 5 bases, J lost 5 bases, and 18 bases lay in between. In germline, CDR1 is SGHTA, CDR2 FQGNSA. The CDR3 spells CASSVSGVGQETQYF. The CDR3 DNA sequence: TGTGCCAGCAGCGTATCAGGGGTGGGTCAGGAGACCCAGTACTTC.

The chain uses TRBV7-9 and TRBJ1-4, with 9 positions matching TRBD1. V was clipped by 5 bases and J by 7 bases; unmatched bases: 14. CDR3 length: 17 residues. Looked up from germline, CDR1 is SEHNR and CDR2 is FQNEAQ (reference sequence). The DNA of the CDR3 is TGTGCCAGCAGCCAAGTATTTGGGACAGGGAGAGGTGAAAAACTGTTTTTT. Amino acid sequence: CASSQVFGTGRGEKLFF.

The CDR3 DNA is TGTGCCAGCAGTGAAGCGCGTTCCGGTGATCAGCCCCAGCATTTT. Protein sequence: CASSEARSGDQPQHF. The chain links TRBV6-6 to TRBJ1-5; D not certain. Germline-derived CDR1 and CDR2 are MNHNY and SVGAGI (reference sequence). Deletions cut 5 bases from V and 5 bases from J, with 16 bases between. The CDR3 is made up of 15 amino acids.

The CDR3: CAISTNYGYTF. The DNA of the CDR3 is TGTGCCATCTCGACCAACTATGGCTACACCTTC. The chain joins TRBV2 to TRBJ1-2, with no clear D. Trimming took 10 bases from V and 2 from J, leaving 8 bases between them. Per germline, CDR1 SNHLY and CDR2 FYNNEI. The CDR3 is made up of 11 amino acids. The complete variable domain, with remaining parts taken from reference TRBV2 and TRBJ1-2, reads EPEVTQTPSHQVTQMGQEVILRCVPISNHLYFYWYRQILGQKVEFLVSFYNNEISEKSEIFDDQFSVERPDGSNFTLKIRSTKLEDSAMYFCAISTNYGYTFGSGTRLTVV.

Details on this clonotype: Germline and junction disagree at one end, which may indicate a read error. The chain combines TRBV5-5 with TRBJ2-5, with D unresolved. The CDR3 is made up of 13 amino acids. CDR1 and CDR2 (germline): SGHKS, YYEKEE (reference sequence). CDR3 residues: CAGSLASGETQYF. CDR3 DNA sequence: TGTGCCGGCAGCTTGGCTAGTGGAGAGACCCAGTACTTC.

This clonotype has a count of ten or more. The chain employs TRBV10-3 and TRBJ1-1; D gene uncertain. The V gene's germline CDR1 is ENHRY and CDR2 SYGVKD. Trimming shortened V by 2 bases and J by 0 bases, and 13 bases separated the two germline ends. This CDR3 comprises 16 residues. The DNA of the CDR3 is TGTGCCATCAGTGAGAAAGACGGTCGCATGAACACTGAAGCTTTCTTT. This encodes CAISEKDGRMNTEAFF.

This clonotype was seen ten or more times. This rearrangement joins TRBV20-1 to TRBJ1-1; the match to TRBD1 covers 8 bases. CDR3 size: 13 residues. With V trimmed by 6 bases and J by 3 bases, 6 bases remained unmatched. Germline V gives CDR1 DFQATT, CDR2 SNEGSKA (reference sequence). CDR3 in amino acids: CSAKGQVDTEAFF. The CDR3 DNA reads TGCAGTGCCAAGGGACAGGTGGACACTGAAGCTTTCTTT.

This clonotype was seen ten or more times. The chain recombines TRBV7-2 with TRBJ1-1; D might be TRBD1 (5 bases). The CDR3 has 16 residues. Germline CDR1 is SGHTA and CDR2 is FQGNSA. V lost 1 base to trimming and J lost 3 bases, with 15 bases between them. The CDR3 spells CASSLGRTGGHTEAFF. CDR3 DNA: TGTGCCAGCAGCTTAGGGAGGACCGGGGGTCACACTGAAGCTTTCTTT.

This clonotype was seen ten or more times. This rearrangement joins TRBV24-1 to TRBJ2-7; D is perhaps TRBD1 (6 bases). Looked up from germline, CDR1 is KGHDR and CDR2 is SFDVKD. This CDR3 region has 16 residues. V was clipped by 4 bases and J by 3 bases, with 18 bases between them. The CDR3 DNA reads as TGTGCCACCAGTGACTCCCGGGCCAACAGGGTCTACGAGCAGTACTTC. Its protein is CATSDSRANRVYEQYF.

This chain joins TRBV29-1 and TRBJ1-1; the D is unclear. Germline lookup yields CDR1 SQVTM and CDR2 ANQGSEA. This CDR3 is built from 13 residues. In nucleotides, the CDR3 is TGCAACGTCGTCTCCGGGATTATCACTGAAGCTTTCTTT. It yields the protein CNVVSGIITEAFF.

The chain joins TRBV3-1 to TRBJ1-6; 8 bases align to TRBD1. From germline, CDR1 is LGHDT and CDR2 YNNKEL (reference sequence). The CDR3 length is 17 residues. Trimming removed 0 bases from V and 7 bases from J; junction bases left unmatched: 8. CDR3 residues: CASSQEGSQGANSPLHF. The CDR3 DNA follows: TGTGCCAGCAGCCAAGAGGGATCGCAGGGGGCGAATTCACCCCTCCACTTT.

This clonotype showed up many times. V usage is TRBV25-1 and J usage is TRBJ1-1; D call uncertain. The ends were cut back, 6 bases at V and 0 bases at J, with 11 bases in the middle. The CDR3 runs to 14 residues. CDR1 and CDR2 from the germline V gene are MGHDK and SYGVNS. The CDR3 is CASSPITMNTEAFF. Here the CDR3 DNA reads TGTGCCAGCAGCCCTATCACAATGAACACTGAAGCTTTCTTT.

This sequence joins TRBV29-1 and TRBJ2-7; tentatively, D is TRBD1 or TRBD2 (7 bases each). CDR1 is SQVTM, CDR2 ANQGSEA, per germline. This CDR3 region has 17 residues. CDR3 DNA: TGCACCAGCCATGGCAGGGTTGGGGGGGGACAGACCTACGAGCAGTACTTC. The encoded protein is CTSHGRVGGGQTYEQYF.

This clonotype was seen more than once but under ten times. This chain links TRBV20-1 with TRBJ2-2; D unclear. Trimming cost V 4 bases and J 6 bases, with 12 bases left between them. Germline CDR1 and CDR2: DFQATT and SNEGSKA (reference sequence). This CDR3 contains 13 residues. The CDR3 coding sequence is TGCAGTGCTATTTGGTTAGCATCCGGGGAGCTGTTTTTT. Amino acid sequence: CSAIWLASGELFF.

A word on this clonotype: With a much larger clone just one base away, this may be a read error. The chain recombines TRBV7-2 with TRBJ1-5, with a weak D call TRBD1 (5 bases). The CDR3 is 15 residues long. V lost 5 bases to trimming and J lost 2 bases, with 13 bases between them. Germline V gene lookup returns CDR1 SGHTA and CDR2 FQGNSA. CDR3 loop: CASSRDWGGNQPQHF. CDR3 nucleotide sequence: TGTGCCAGCAGCCGGGACTGGGGCGGCAATCAGCCCCAGCATTTT. Together with reference TRBV7-2 and TRBJ1-5, the CDR3 gives the full variable domain: GAGVSQSPSNKVTEKGKDVELRCDPISGHTALYWYRQSLGQGLEFLIYFQGNSAPDKSGLPSDRFSAERTGGSVSTLTIQRTQQEDSAVYLCASSRDWGGNQPQHFGDGTRLSIL.

The sample holds many counts of this clonotype. The V and J genes are TRBV7-2 and TRBJ1-6; D possibly corresponds to TRBD1 (6 bases). The CDR3 loop spans 17 amino acids. V lost 5 bases, J lost 10 bases, and 24 bases lay in between. CDR1 is SGHTA, CDR2 FQGNSA, per germline. CDR3 region: CASSLGQTRIAYSPLHF. The DNA for the CDR3 is TGTGCCAGCAGCCTCGGACAGACCAGGATAGCATACTCACCCCTCCACTTT.

This clonotype was detected a few times. This chain connects TRBV7-6 to TRBJ1-2; possibly TRBD1 for D (6 bases). The germline V gene encodes CDR1 SGHVS and CDR2 FNYEAQ. The CDR3 runs to 17 residues. Trimming took 2 bases from V and 4 from J, leaving 20 bases between them. The CDR3 is CASSLYPRGDRIYGYTF. CDR3 sequence (DNA): TGTGCCAGCAGCTTATATCCCCGAGGAGACAGGATCTATGGCTACACCTTC. The complete variable domain, with remaining parts taken from reference TRBV7-6 and TRBJ1-2, reads GAGVSQSPRYKVTKRGQDVALRCDPISGHVSLYWYRQALGQGPEFLTYFNYEAQQDKSGLPNDRFSAERPEGSISTLTIQRTEQRDSAMYRCASSLYPRGDRIYGYTFGSGTRLTVV.

This clonotype showed up many times. The J gene is TRBJ2-5, the V gene TRBV7-9; TRBD2 is a possible D gene (7 bases). The CDR3 is 19 residues long. The V gene's germline CDR1 is SEHNR and CDR2 FQNEAQ (reference sequence). Trimming cost V 1 base and J 5 bases, with 26 bases left between them. CDR3 sequence: CASSLVGSSGGDPRETQYF. CDR3 DNA sequence: TGTGCCAGCAGCTTAGTGGGTTCGTCGGGGGGCGACCCAAGGGAGACCCAGTACTTC.

This clonotype was counted a few times. V and J are TRBV6-1 and TRBJ2-5; 7 bases are a match to TRBD1. V lost 5 bases, J lost 4 bases, and 10 bases stayed unmatched. CDR1 and CDR2 (germline): MNHNS, SASEGT. The CDR3 sequence is 15 residues long. CDR3 DNA: TGTGCCAGCAGTTTTCCGGGACAGAAGGGAGAGACCCAGTACTTC. As protein: CASSFPGQKGETQYF.

The chain has TRBV5-4 and TRBJ1-4; 8 bases agree with TRBD1. This CDR3 contains 14 residues. The germline gives CDR1 SGHNT, CDR2 YYREEE (reference sequence). After removal of 4 bases from V and 4 bases from J, the junction contained 3 bases not matched to a gene. CDR3 sequence: CASSRTGNNEKLFF. CDR3 in DNA: TGTGCCAGCAGCCGGACAGGGAATAATGAAAAACTGTTTTTT.

This chain uses TRBV12-3 or TRBV12-4 with TRBJ1-1; D not resolved. This CDR3 comprises 14 residues. Between the trimmed V and J ends, which lost 7 bases and 0 bases, there was a span of 12 bases. In DNA form, the CDR3 reads TGTGCCAGCATGGAGGTGTTAATGAACACTGAAGCTTTCTTT. Its protein is CASMEVLMNTEAFF.

This clonotype was detected ten times or more. The gene calls are TRBV19 and TRBJ2-5; D gene uncertain. Trimming pared 3 bases from V and 0 bases from J, leaving 8 bases between. Germline V gives CDR1 LNHDA, CDR2 SQIVND (reference sequence). This CDR3 is 14 amino acids long. The CDR3 loop is CASSILANQETQYF. Here the CDR3 DNA reads TGTGCCAGTAGTATCTTGGCCAACCAAGAGACCCAGTACTTC. Variable domain in full (rest from reference TRBV19 and TRBJ2-5): DGGITQSPKYLFRKEGQNVTLSCEQNLNHDAMYWYRQDPGQGLRLIYYSQIVNDFQKGDIAEGYSVSREKKESFPLTVTSAQKNPTAFYLCASSILANQETQYFGPGTRLLVL.

V is TRBV13 and J is TRBJ2-5; the D is unclear. Germline CDR1 PRHDT, CDR2 FYEKMQ (reference sequence). The CDR3 runs to 15 residues. Deletions cut 5 bases from V and 4 bases from J, with 17 bases between. CDR3 region: CASSLRTSSRETQYF. CDR3 nucleotide sequence: TGTGCCAGCAGCCTGAGGACCTCTTCTAGAGAGACCCAGTACTTC.

The rearrangement joins TRBV7-3 to TRBJ1-2, with unresolved D. From germline, CDR1 is SGHTA and CDR2 FQGTGA. The CDR3 spans 11 residues. V was pared by 6 bases and J by 8 bases, with 10 bases between. The DNA for the CDR3 is TGTGCCAGCAGTTCCAAGCGGGGCTACACCTTC. Protein sequence: CASSSKRGYTF.

This clonotype was seen at least ten times. The gene calls are TRBV5-1 and TRBJ2-7; no definite D call. The CDR3 length is 11 residues. Germline V gene sequence: CDR1 SGHRS, CDR2 YFSETQ. V was shortened by 7 bases and J by 0 bases, with 5 bases between the two germline ends. In nucleotides, the CDR3 is TGCGCCAGCTGGAGCTCCTACGAGCAGTACTTC. Amino acid sequence: CASWSSYEQYF.

Remarks on this clonotype: A read error may explain this, as a much larger clone is one base away. CDR3 sequence: CSVEGPGLAEAFF. CDR3 in DNA: TGCAGCGTTGAGGGGCCTGGCCTCGCTGAAGCTTTCTTT. The chain couples TRBV29-1 to TRBJ1-1, with D possibly matching TRBD1 (5 bases). Trimming removed 3 bases at V and 6 bases at J, with 14 bases between. The CDR3 totals 13 residues. Germline-derived CDR1 and CDR2 are SQVTM and ANQGSEA.

This clonotype was picked up many times. This chain uses TRBV10-3 with TRBJ1-1, with 10 bases aligning to TRBD1. After removal of 10 bases from V and 3 bases from J, the junction contained 8 bases not matched to a gene. This CDR3 is built from 14 residues. Germline-derived CDR1 and CDR2 are ENHRY and SYGVKD. The CDR3 region is CATKGTGVDTEAFF. DNA for the CDR3: TGTGCCACCAAAGGGACAGGGGTTGACACTGAAGCTTTCTTT.

Only a few counts were recorded for this clonotype. The rearrangement links TRBV28 to TRBJ1-6, with TRBD1 identical over 9 bases. This CDR3 contains 15 residues. V shed 6 bases and J 10 bases; nucleotides not matched to a gene: 10. Germline V gene data show CDR1 as MDHEN and CDR2 as SYDVKM. CDR3 protein: CASSPDRGKRSPLHF. The CDR3 DNA follows: TGTGCCAGCAGCCCGGACAGGGGTAAGAGATCACCCCTCCACTTT.